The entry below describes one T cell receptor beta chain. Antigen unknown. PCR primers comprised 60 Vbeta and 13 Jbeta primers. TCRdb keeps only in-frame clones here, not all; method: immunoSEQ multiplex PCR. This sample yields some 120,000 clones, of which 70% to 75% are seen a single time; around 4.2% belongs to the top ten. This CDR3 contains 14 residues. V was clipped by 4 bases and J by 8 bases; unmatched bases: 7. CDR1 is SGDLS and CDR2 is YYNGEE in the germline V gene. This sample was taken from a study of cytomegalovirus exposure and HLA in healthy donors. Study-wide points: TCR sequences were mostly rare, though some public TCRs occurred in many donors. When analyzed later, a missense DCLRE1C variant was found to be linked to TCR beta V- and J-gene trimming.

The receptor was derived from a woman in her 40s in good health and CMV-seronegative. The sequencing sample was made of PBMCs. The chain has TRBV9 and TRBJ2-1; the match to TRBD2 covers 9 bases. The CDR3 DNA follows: TGTGCCAGCAGCCCCCCGGCGGGGGGGCATGAGCAGTTCTTC. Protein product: CASSPPAGGHEQFF. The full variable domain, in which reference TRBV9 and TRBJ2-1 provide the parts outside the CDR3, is DSGVTQTPKHLITATGQRVTLRCSPRSGDLSVYWYQQSLDQGLQFLIQYYNGEERAKGNILERFSAQQFPDLHSELNLSSLELGDSALYFCASSPPAGGHEQFFGPGTRLTVL.